The 25 T cell receptor beta chains below were found in one sample sequenced in a study of T-cell memory formation after mild COVID-19 (dated by TCRdb to 2020 to 2023). Library preparation employed 5' RACE. TCRdb lists the instrument as Illumina NovaSeq 6000. TCRdb's own reprocessing of the public reads used fastp at Q25 and MiXCR and kept productive beta chains. Each CDR3 protein appears once, grouped with its most common genes and DNA. The sample includes tens of thousands of distinct CDR3 sequences, with over 13% observed a single time. Clones ranked in the top ten supply approximately 40% of the sample. The sequenced sample was PBMCs or a T cell subset sorted from them (not recorded which). The receptors stem from a man in his late teens or twenties who had mild COVID-19 (a few samples of this study predate the infection). The sample titles of this study are shuffled in the database, so cell type and time point are left out; the donor was told from shared clones.

The V gene is TRBV3-1, the J gene TRBJ2-5; no definite D call. V was shortened by 1 base and J by 3 bases, with 12 bases between the two germline ends. Germline lookup yields CDR1 LGHDT and CDR2 YNNKEL (reference sequence). The CDR3 spans 15 residues. The DNA of the CDR3 is TGTGCCAGCAGCCAAGGGCACGTAAGGGAAGAGACCCAGTACTTC. Protein: CASSQGHVREETQYF.

The chain employs TRBV20-1 and TRBJ2-3; maybe TRBD2 (6 bases). The V end lost 2 bases, the J end lost 3 bases, and 15 bases lay between the germline ends. Germline V gives CDR1 DFQATT, CDR2 SNEGSKA (reference sequence). The CDR3 contains 15 residues. The DNA for the CDR3 is TGCAGTGCTAGACCCCCCCAGGAGGGAACAGATACGCAGTATTTT. This gives the protein CSARPPQEGTDTQYF.

The chain joins TRBV19 to TRBJ1-5; 7 bases align to TRBD1. Germline V gene data show CDR1 as LNHDA and CDR2 as SQIVND (reference sequence). CDR3 length equals 17 residues. J was trimmed by 2 bases and V by 7 bases; bases with no gene match: 14. The CDR3 region is CASTIETTGWGNQPQHF. In DNA form, the CDR3 reads TGTGCCAGTACCATAGAGACGACAGGGTGGGGCAATCAGCCCCAGCATTTT.

This clonotype was seen more than once but under ten times. This chain connects TRBV5-1 to TRBJ1-1; weak D call: TRBD1 (5 bases). CDR3 length equals 14 residues. Per the germline V gene, CDR1 is SGHRS and CDR2 is YFSETQ. With 4 bases removed from V and 3 bases from J, the gap between germline ends came to 13 bases. CDR3 nucleotide sequence: TGCGCCAGCAGCCCCGGGACCAGACACACTGAAGCTTTCTTT. It codes for CASSPGTRHTEAFF.

The sample holds a few counts of this clonotype. This sequence joins TRBV4-1 and TRBJ1-2; D is undetermined. The length of the CDR3 is 18 residues. Germline CDR1 MGHRA, CDR2 YSYEKL. V was trimmed by 4 bases and J by 0 bases, leaving 21 bases between them. This CDR3 is CASSPTVVTALANYGYTF. CDR3 nucleotide sequence: TGCGCCAGCAGCCCTACTGTGGTTACGGCCTTAGCTAACTATGGCTACACCTTC.

DNA for the CDR3: TGTGCCAGCAGCTCATTAGCGGGGGGTACAGATACGCAGTATTTT. It is translated as CASSSLAGGTDTQYF. The V gene is TRBV6-5, the J gene TRBJ2-3, with 10 nucleotides matching TRBD2. Germline V gene lookup returns CDR1 MNHEY and CDR2 SVGAGI. The CDR3 contains 15 residues. The J segment lost 3 bases and the V segment lost 6 bases, leaving 6 bases of the junction unmatched.

This clonotype has only a few counts. The gene calls are TRBV4-1 and TRBJ2-3, with TRBD1 matching over 10 bases. Germline V CDR1 and CDR2: MGHRA, YSYEKL. Unmatched junction bases numbered 12, after V lost 4 bases and J lost 5 bases. CDR3 length: 17 amino acids. CDR3 sequence: CASSPDPGTGVKDTQYF. The CDR3 nucleotides read TGCGCCAGCAGCCCTGACCCGGGGACAGGGGTTAAAGATACGCAGTATTTT.

This clonotype was seen more than once but under ten times. The rearrangement uses TRBV29-1 and TRBJ1-2, with TRBD1 as a possible D gene (5 bases). V lost 7 bases and J 7 bases, leaving 13 bases between the germline ends. Germline loops: CDR1 SQVTM, CDR2 ANQGSEA. The CDR3 loop spans 11 amino acids. CDR3: CSAEGGAGYTF. In DNA form, the CDR3 reads TGCAGCGCCGAAGGTGGGGCTGGCTACACCTTC.

There are many counts of this clonotype. The chain employs TRBV4-3 and TRBJ2-1; 10 bases match TRBD2. The ends lost 0 bases at V and 6 bases at J; junction bases unmatched: 5. The CDR3 runs to 16 residues. Germline assignment: CDR1 LGHNA and CDR2 YSLEER. The CDR3 nucleotides read TGCGCCAGCAGCCAAGAGCTAGCGGGGGAAGGCAATGAGCAGTTCTTC. Its protein is CASSQELAGEGNEQFF.

This clonotype was detected only a few times. This rearrangement joins TRBV7-6 to TRBJ1-1; 9 bases are a match to TRBD1. This CDR3 comprises 16 residues. CDR1 SGHVS and CDR2 FNYEAQ come from the germline V gene. V dropped 5 bases and J dropped 4; count of bases not matched to a gene: 11. The CDR3 reads CASSLQGAIRTTEAFF. CDR3 DNA sequence: TGTGCCAGCAGCCTACAGGGGGCCATTAGGACCACTGAAGCTTTCTTT.

This sequence joins TRBV27 and TRBJ2-1, with D possibly being TRBD1 or TRBD2 (5 bases each). CDR3 length: 14 amino acids. Germline CDR1 is MNHEY and CDR2 is SMNVEV (reference sequence). V was pared by 5 bases and J by 2 bases, with 10 bases between. The CDR3 nucleotides read TGTGCCAGCAGTCCGGGGCCTACCTACAATGAGCAGTTCTTC. Its translation is CASSPGPTYNEQFF.

This clonotype was seen repeatedly, ten times or more. The chain has TRBV12-3 or TRBV12-4 and TRBJ1-2, with 8 nucleotides matching TRBD1. V was pared by 4 bases and J by 2 bases, with 3 bases of the junction left unmatched. This CDR3 is 14 amino acids long. The CDR3, as DNA: TGTGCCAGCAGTTCGGGACAGGCAAACTATGGCTACACCTTC. This gives the protein CASSSGQANYGYTF.

In this sample, this clonotype turned up a few times. The rearrangement joins TRBV4-2 to TRBJ2-2, with a possible D match to TRBD2 (5 bases). The germline V gene encodes CDR1 LGHNA and CDR2 YNFKEQ. This CDR3 spans 18 amino acids. The V end lost 1 base, the J end lost 1 base, and 16 bases lay between the germline ends. The CDR3 loop reads CASSQARGEGENTGELFF. DNA for the CDR3: TGTGCCAGCAGCCAAGCCCGAGGTGAGGGAGAGAACACCGGGGAGCTGTTTTTT.

This chain connects TRBV6-2 or TRBV6-3 to TRBJ1-1, with no clear D. Germline values: CDR1 MNHEY, CDR2 SVGEGT. The CDR3 sequence is 13 residues long. Trimming stripped 2 bases from V and 8 bases from J, with 12 bases between. This chain's CDR3 is CASSYPLFPEAFF. The CDR3 DNA follows: TGTGCCAGCAGTTACCCCCTGTTTCCGGAAGCTTTCTTT.

This chain uses TRBV7-2 with TRBJ2-1; no clear D gene. V was trimmed by 0 bases and J by 8 bases, leaving 14 bases between them. The germline CDR1 and CDR2 sequences are SGHTA and FQGNSA. The CDR3 loop spans 15 amino acids. This CDR3 reads CASSLARNAMDEQFF. The CDR3 DNA reads as TGTGCCAGCAGCTTAGCGCGAAATGCAATGGATGAGCAGTTCTTC. The full variable domain, in which reference TRBV7-2 and TRBJ2-1 provide the parts outside the CDR3, is GAGVSQSPSNKVTEKGKDVELRCDPISGHTALYWYRQSLGQGLEFLIYFQGNSAPDKSGLPSDRFSAERTGGSVSTLTIQRTQQEDSAVYLCASSLARNAMDEQFFGPGTRLTVL.

The CDR3 region is CASTPGPPSGQITEAFF. In DNA form, the CDR3 reads TGTGCCAGTACCCCGGGTCCCCCCTCAGGCCAGATCACTGAAGCTTTCTTT. The rearrangement links TRBV19 to TRBJ1-1; D gene uncertain. The CDR3 covers 17 residues. V was clipped by 7 bases and J by 4 bases, with 25 bases between them. Germline values: CDR1 LNHDA, CDR2 SQIVND (reference sequence). The full variable domain, with the rest looked up from reference TRBV19 and TRBJ1-1, is DGGITQSPKYLFRKEGQNVTLSCEQNLNHDAMYWYRQDPGQGLRLIYYSQIVNDFQKGDIAEGYSVSREKKESFPLTVTSAQKNPTAFYLCASTPGPPSGQITEAFFGQGTRLTVV.

V usage is TRBV7-8 and J usage is TRBJ1-5; D is possibly TRBD1 (6 bases). Germline V gene sequence: CDR1 SGHVS, CDR2 FQNEAQ. V lost 2 bases and J 4 bases, leaving 18 bases between the germline ends. The CDR3 consists of 17 residues. The CDR3 reads CASSLRSTGAGNQPQHF. CDR3 in DNA: TGTGCCAGCAGCTTAAGGTCCACGGGGGCGGGAAATCAGCCCCAGCATTTT.

This rearrangement joins TRBV5-1 to TRBJ2-2, with 9 bases matching TRBD1. The germline CDR1 and CDR2 sequences are SGHRS and YFSETQ. CDR3 size: 15 residues. The trim removed 4 bases at V and 7 bases at J, leaving 8 bases unmatched. For the CDR3, the DNA is TGCGCCAGCAGCGGTACAGGGGGCGCAGGCGGGGAGCTGTTTTTT. It encodes CASSGTGGAGGELFF.

There are many counts of this clonotype. CDR3 amino acids: CASSRGSTINEQFF. DNA for the CDR3: TGTGCCAGCAGTCGAGGTAGCACGATCAATGAGCAGTTCTTC. The rearrangement links TRBV27 to TRBJ2-1, with D uncertain. The CDR3 loop spans 14 amino acids. Germline V gene lookup returns CDR1 MNHEY and CDR2 SMNVEV (reference sequence). Trimming took off 5 bases at V and 6 bases at J, with 14 bases between the two ends.

The CDR3, as DNA: TGTGCCAGCAGTTTGACGTCGGTCACCGGGGAGCTGTTTTTT. Translated, it gives CASSLTSVTGELFF. This chain links TRBV12-3 or TRBV12-4 with TRBJ2-2; D is undetermined. V lost 3 bases and J 4 bases, leaving 9 bases between the germline ends. The CDR3 spans 14 residues.

This chain uses TRBV4-1 with TRBJ1-1; maybe TRBD1 (6 bases). V gave up 7 bases and J gave up 4 bases, with 19 bases separating them. The CDR3 is made up of 15 amino acids. Germline V gives CDR1 MGHRA, CDR2 YSYEKL. CDR3 bases: TGCGCCAGCAATGACCCCCGGAGGGGGACCACTGAAGCTTTCTTT. Its translation is CASNDPRRGTTEAFF.

The chain has TRBV24-1 and TRBJ2-1; a possible D gene is TRBD2 (6 bases). Germline assignment: CDR1 KGHDR and CDR2 SFDVKD. V lost 7 bases and J lost 7, with 7 bases in between. This CDR3 is built from 11 residues. Written as DNA, the CDR3 is TGTGCCACCAGGGGACTGAATGAGCAGTTCTTC. Residues: CATRGLNEQFF.

In this sample, this clonotype turned up many times. The rearrangement joins TRBV6-2 or TRBV6-3 to TRBJ1-5; 8 bases align to TRBD1. Trimming took 6 bases from V and 0 from J; bases not matched to a gene: 7. CDR3 size: 16 residues. CDR1 is MNHEY and CDR2 is SVGEGT in the germline V gene. CDR3 in amino acids: CASSPGQGPSNQPQHF. In DNA, the CDR3 is TGTGCCAGCAGCCCCGGACAGGGCCCTAGCAATCAGCCCCAGCATTTT.

This clonotype was picked up many times. Germline is not matched at one junction end, which may reflect a read error. The chain links TRBV5-1 to TRBJ2-2; no firm D call. CDR3 length equals 11 residues. Germline V gene data show CDR1 as SGHRS and CDR2 as YFSETQ. CDR3 amino acids: CASSFTGELFF. The CDR3 region has the DNA TGTGCCAGCAGTTTCACCGGGGAGCTGTTTTTT.

The table lists this clonotype with many counts. The J gene is TRBJ2-7, the V gene TRBV6-5; D unresolved. Germline assignment: CDR1 MNHEY and CDR2 SVGAGI. CDR3 length equals 13 residues. The V gene lost 2 bases and the J gene lost 2 bases, with 7 bases spanning the gap. The CDR3: CASSYADAYEQYF. The CDR3 region has the DNA TGTGCCAGCAGTTACGCGGACGCCTACGAGCAGTACTTC.